Included here is one TCR beta chain sequence, with context. Its antigen is undetermined. Treatment described: approximately nine-day PBMC culture with coronavirus spike peptide pools or control peptides (ViraFEST assay). The entry originates in a study of vaccination and CD4 T cells after COVID-19. About the study: Stimulation of cells relied on overlapping spike peptides derived from SARS-CoV-2, HCoV-NL63, HCoV-OC43 and HCoV-229E.

Trimming took 5 bases from V and 4 from J, leaving 12 bases between them. The CDR3 runs to 13 residues. Germline lookup yields CDR1 SGHTA and CDR2 FQGNSA. Cultured CD4+ T cell DNA underwent sequencing with the Oncomine TCR Beta short-read assay. The genomic DNA was obtained from cultured CD4+ T cells by extraction with the QIAamp micro DNA kit. TCRdb processed the PCR reads anew with MiXCR; each CDR3 protein has one entry. In the table there are roughly 12,000 distinct CDR3 sequences, 30% to 40% of which are singletons. The sequence came from a human donor who had recovered from COVID-19. The chain employs TRBV7-2 and TRBJ2-7; TRBD1 is a possible D gene (5 bases). Sequenced here: CD4+ T cells from blood, cultured in vitro, sampled after SARS-CoV-2 vaccination. DNA of the CDR3: TGTGCCAGCAGCCCCTCAACAGGATACGAGCAGTACTTC. This codes for CASSPSTGYEQYF.